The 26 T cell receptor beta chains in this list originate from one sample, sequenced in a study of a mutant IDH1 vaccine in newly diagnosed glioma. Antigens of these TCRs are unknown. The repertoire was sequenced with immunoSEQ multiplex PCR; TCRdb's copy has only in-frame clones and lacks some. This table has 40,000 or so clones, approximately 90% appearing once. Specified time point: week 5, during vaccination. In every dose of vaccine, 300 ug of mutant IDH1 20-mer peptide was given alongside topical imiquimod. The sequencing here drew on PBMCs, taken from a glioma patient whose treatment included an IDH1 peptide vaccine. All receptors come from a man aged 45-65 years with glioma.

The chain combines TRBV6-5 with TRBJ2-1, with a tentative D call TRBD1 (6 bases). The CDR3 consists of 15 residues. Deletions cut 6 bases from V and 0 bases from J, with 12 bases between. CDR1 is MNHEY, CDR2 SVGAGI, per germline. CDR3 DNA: TGTGCCAGCAGCTCTGGACAGAGCTCCTACAATGAGCAGTTCTTC. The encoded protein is CASSSGQSSYNEQFF.

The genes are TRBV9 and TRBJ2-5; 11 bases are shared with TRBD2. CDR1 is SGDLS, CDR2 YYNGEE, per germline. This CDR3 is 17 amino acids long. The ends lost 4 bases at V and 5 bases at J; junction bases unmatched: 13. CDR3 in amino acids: CASSPPVAGGPGETQYF. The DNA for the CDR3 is TGTGCCAGCAGCCCCCCGGTAGCGGGAGGGCCTGGGGAGACCCAGTACTTC.

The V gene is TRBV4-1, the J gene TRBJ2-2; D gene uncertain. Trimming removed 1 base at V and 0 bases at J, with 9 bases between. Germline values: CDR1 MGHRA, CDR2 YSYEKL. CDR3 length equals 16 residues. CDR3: CASSQGEGPNTGELFF. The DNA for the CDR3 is TGCGCCAGCAGCCAAGGAGAAGGGCCGAACACCGGGGAGCTGTTTTTT.

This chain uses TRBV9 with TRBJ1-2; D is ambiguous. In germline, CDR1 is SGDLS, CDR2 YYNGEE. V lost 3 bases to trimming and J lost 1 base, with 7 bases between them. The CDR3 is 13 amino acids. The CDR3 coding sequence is TGTGCCAGCAGCGAAGGGTTTAACTATGGCTACACCTTC. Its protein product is CASSEGFNYGYTF. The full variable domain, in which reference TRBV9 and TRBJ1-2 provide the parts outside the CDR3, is DSGVTQTPKHLITATGQRVTLRCSPRSGDLSVYWYQQSLDQGLQFLIQYYNGEERAKGNILERFSAQQFPDLHSELNLSSLELGDSALYFCASSEGFNYGYTFGSGTRLTVV.

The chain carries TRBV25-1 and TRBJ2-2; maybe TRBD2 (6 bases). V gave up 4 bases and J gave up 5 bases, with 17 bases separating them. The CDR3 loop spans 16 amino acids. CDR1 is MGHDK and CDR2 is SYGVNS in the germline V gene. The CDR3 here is CASSASVGRGTGELFF. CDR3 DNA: TGTGCCAGCAGTGCAAGCGTCGGGAGAGGAACCGGGGAGCTGTTTTTT.

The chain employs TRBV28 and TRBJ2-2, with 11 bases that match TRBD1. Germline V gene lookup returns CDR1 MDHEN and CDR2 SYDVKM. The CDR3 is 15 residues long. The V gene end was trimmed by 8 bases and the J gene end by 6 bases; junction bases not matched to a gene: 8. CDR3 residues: CASSGPGQGAGELFF. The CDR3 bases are TGTGCCAGCTCCGGTCCGGGACAGGGGGCCGGGGAGCTGTTTTTT. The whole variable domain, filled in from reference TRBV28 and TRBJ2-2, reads DVKVTQSSRYLVKRTGEKVFLECVQDMDHENMFWYRQDPGLGLRLIYFSYDVKMKEKGDIPEGYSVSREKKERFSLILESASTNQTSMYLCASSGPGQGAGELFFGEGSRLTVL.

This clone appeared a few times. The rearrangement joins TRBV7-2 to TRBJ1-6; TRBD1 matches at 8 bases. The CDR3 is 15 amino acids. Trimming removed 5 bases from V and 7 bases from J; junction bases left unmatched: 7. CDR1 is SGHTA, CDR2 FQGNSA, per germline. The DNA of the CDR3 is TGTGCCAGCAGCCTGTCGACAGGGGAGAATTCACCCCTCCACTTT. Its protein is CASSLSTGENSPLHF. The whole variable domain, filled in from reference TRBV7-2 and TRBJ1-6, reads GAGVSQSPSNKVTEKGKDVELRCDPISGHTALYWYRQSLGQGLEFLIYFQGNSAPDKSGLPSDRFSAERTGGSVSTLTIQRTQQEDSAVYLCASSLSTGENSPLHFGNGTRLTVT.

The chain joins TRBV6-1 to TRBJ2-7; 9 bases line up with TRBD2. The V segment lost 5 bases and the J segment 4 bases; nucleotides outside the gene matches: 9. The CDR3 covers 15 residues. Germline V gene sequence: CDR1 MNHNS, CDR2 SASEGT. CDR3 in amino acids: CASSKTLAGTYEQYF. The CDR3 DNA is TGTGCCAGCAGTAAAACTCTAGCGGGAACATACGAGCAGTACTTC.

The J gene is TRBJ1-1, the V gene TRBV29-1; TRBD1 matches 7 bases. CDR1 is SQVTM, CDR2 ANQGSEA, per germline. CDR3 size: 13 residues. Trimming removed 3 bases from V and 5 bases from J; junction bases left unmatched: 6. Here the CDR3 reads CSVDEGAETEAFF. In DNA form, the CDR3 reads TGCAGCGTTGACGAGGGGGCGGAAACTGAAGCTTTCTTT.

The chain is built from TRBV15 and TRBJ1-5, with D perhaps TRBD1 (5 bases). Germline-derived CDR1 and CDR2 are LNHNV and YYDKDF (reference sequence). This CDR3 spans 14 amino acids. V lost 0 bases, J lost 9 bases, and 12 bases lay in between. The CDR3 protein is CATSRDPGDGPQHF. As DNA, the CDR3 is TGTGCCACCAGCAGAGATCCCGGGGACGGGCCCCAGCATTTT.

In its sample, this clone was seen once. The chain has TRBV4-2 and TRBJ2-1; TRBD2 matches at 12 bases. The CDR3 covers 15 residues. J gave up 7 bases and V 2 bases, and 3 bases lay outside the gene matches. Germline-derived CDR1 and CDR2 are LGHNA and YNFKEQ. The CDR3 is CASSQWLAGGNEQFF. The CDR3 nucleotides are TGTGCCAGCAGCCAATGGCTAGCGGGAGGGAATGAGCAGTTCTTC.

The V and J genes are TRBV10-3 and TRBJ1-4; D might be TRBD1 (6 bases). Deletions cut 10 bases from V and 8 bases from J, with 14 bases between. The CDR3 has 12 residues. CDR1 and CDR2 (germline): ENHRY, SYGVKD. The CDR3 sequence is CATWDIREKLFF. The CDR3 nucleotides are TGTGCCACCTGGGACATCCGAGAAAAACTGTTTTTT.

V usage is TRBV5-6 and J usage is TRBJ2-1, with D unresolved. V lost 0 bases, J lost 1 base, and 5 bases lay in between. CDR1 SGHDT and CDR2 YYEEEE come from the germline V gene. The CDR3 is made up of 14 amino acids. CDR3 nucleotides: TGTGCCAGCAGCTTGGGTTCTTCCTACAATGAGCAGTTCTTC. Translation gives CASSLGSSYNEQFF.

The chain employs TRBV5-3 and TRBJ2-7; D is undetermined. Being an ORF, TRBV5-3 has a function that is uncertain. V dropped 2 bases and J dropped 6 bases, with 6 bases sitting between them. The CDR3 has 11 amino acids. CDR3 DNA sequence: TGTGCCAGAAGCTTCCAGCCCGAGCAGTACTTC. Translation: CARSFQPEQYF.

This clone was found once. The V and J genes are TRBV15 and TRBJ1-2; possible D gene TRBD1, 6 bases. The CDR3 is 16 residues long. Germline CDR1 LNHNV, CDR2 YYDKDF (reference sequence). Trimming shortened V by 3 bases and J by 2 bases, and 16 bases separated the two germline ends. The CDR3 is CATSSTGHLINYGYTF. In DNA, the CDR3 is TGTGCCACCAGCAGTACGGGACACCTAATCAACTATGGCTACACCTTC.

CDR3 sequence (DNA): TGCAGCGTTGGGACAGGGACTAATGAAAAACTGTTTTTT. Its translation is CSVGTGTNEKLFF. J is TRBJ1-4 and V is TRBV29-1, with 8 bases fitting TRBD1. The CDR3 runs to 13 residues. V shed 4 bases, J shed 2 bases, and the junction held 0 bases outside the gene matches. Germline lookup yields CDR1 SQVTM and CDR2 ANQGSEA.

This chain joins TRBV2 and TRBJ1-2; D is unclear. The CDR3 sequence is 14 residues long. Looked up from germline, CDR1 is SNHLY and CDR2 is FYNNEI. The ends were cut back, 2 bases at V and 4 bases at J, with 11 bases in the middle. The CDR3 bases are TGTGCCAGCAGTGAAAGTCCAGGAGGCTATGGCTACACCTTC. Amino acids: CASSESPGGYGYTF.

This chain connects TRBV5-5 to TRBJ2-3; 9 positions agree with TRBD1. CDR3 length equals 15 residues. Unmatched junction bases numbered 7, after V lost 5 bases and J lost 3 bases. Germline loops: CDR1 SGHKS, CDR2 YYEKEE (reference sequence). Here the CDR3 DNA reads TGTGCCAGCAGTAACGGACAGGGGCGGACAGATACGCAGTATTTT. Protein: CASSNGQGRTDTQYF. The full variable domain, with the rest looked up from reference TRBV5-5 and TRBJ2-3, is DAGVTQSPTHLIKTRGQQVTLRCSPISGHKSVSWYQQVLGQGPQFIFQYYEKEERGRGNFPDRFSARQFPNYSSELNVNALLLGDSALYLCASSNGQGRTDTQYFGPGTRLTVL.

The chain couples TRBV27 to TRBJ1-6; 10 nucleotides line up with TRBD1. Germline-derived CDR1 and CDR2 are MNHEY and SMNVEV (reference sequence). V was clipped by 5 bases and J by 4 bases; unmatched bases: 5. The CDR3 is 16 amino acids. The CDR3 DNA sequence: TGTGCCAGCAGTCCAGAGGACAGGGGGTATAATTCACCCCTCCACTTT. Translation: CASSPEDRGYNSPLHF.

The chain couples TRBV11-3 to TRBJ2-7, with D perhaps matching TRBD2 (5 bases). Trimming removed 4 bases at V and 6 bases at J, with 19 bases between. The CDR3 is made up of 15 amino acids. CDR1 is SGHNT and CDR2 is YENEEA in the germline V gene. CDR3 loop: CASSYARRDRGEQYF. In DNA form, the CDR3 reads TGTGCCAGCAGCTACGCCCGACGGGATCGAGGCGAGCAGTACTTC.

CDR3 sequence (DNA): TGCAGTGCCGTGATTTACAATGAGCAGTTCTTC. This gives the protein CSAVIYNEQFF. The chain combines TRBV20-1 with TRBJ2-1; no definite D call. This CDR3 is 11 amino acids long. Germline CDR1 is DFQATT and CDR2 is SNEGSKA (reference sequence). The V end was cut by 6 bases, the J end by 4 bases, with 7 bases between.

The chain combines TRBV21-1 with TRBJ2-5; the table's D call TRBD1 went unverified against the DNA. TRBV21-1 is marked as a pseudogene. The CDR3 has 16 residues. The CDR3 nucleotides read TGTGCCAGCAGCATTGCGCCAGGGCCGTACCAAGAGACCCAGTACTTC. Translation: CASSIAPGPYQETQYF.

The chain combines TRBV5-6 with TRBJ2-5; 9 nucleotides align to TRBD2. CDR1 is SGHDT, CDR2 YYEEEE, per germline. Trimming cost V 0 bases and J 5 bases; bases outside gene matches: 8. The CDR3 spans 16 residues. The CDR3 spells CASSLAKRGALETQYF. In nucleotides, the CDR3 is TGTGCCAGCAGCTTGGCCAAGCGGGGGGCCCTGGAGACCCAGTACTTC.

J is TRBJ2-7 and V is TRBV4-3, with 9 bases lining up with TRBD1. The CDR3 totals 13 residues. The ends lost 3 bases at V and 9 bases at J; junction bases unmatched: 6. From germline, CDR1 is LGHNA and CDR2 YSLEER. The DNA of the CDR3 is TGCGCCAGCAGCCAGGGGACAGGGTCCGTGCAGTACTTC. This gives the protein CASSQGTGSVQYF.

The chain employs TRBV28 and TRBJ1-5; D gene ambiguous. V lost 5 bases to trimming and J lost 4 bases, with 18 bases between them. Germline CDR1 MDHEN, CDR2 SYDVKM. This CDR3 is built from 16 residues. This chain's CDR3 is CASSPLDPRGNQPQHF. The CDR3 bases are TGTGCCAGCAGTCCCTTGGACCCCCGAGGGAATCAGCCCCAGCATTTT.

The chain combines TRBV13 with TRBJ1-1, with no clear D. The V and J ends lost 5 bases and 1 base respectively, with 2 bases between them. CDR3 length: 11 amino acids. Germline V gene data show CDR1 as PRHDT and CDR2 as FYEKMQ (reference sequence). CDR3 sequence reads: CASSENTEAFF. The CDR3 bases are TGTGCCAGCAGCGAGAACACTGAAGCTTTCTTT.